Shown below are 2 T cell receptor beta chains from a single sample sequenced in a study of cytomegalovirus exposure and HLA in healthy donors. PCR amplification relied on 60 Vbeta primers (plus 13 Jbeta primers). Libraries were prepared by immunoSEQ multiplex PCR; TCRdb keeps only in-frame clonotypes and omits some of them. The sample includes 100,000 to 150,000 clones, over 50% of them seen just once. The sample comprised PBMCs. All receptors come from a woman aged 40 to 50 in good health and CMV-seropositive.

The chain joins TRBV5-6 to TRBJ2-5, with D perhaps TRBD1 (6 bases). CDR3 length: 11 amino acids. CDR1 is SGHDT and CDR2 is YYEEEE in the germline V gene. The ends were cut back, 6 bases at V and 10 bases at J, with 13 bases in the middle. The CDR3 region is CASTSTGYQYF. CDR3 DNA: TGTGCCAGCACCTCTACAGGGTACCAGTACTTC.

The J gene is TRBJ2-7, the V gene TRBV6-1; 10 nucleotides line up with TRBD1. CDR1 and CDR2 from the germline V gene are MNHNS and SASEGT. The CDR3 length is 11 residues. Trimming at V came to 8 bases and at J to 6 bases, leaving 1 base not matched to a gene. CDR3 region: CASRDRGEQYF. In DNA, the CDR3 is TGTGCCAGCCGGGACAGGGGCGAGCAGTACTTC.